The 27 T cell receptor beta chains presented below share a single source sample, sequenced in a study of cytomegalovirus exposure and HLA in healthy donors. The study ran its PCR with 60 Vbeta and 13 Jbeta primers. Assay used: immunoSEQ multiplex PCR; TCRdb lists only in-frame clones, some missing. This sample carries approximately 180,000 clones, 77% of them seen once, and the ten largest clones take approximately 1.3%. Sequenced material: PBMCs. Every receptor here comes from a woman aged 30 to 39 in good health and CMV-seropositive.

The genes are TRBV5-1 and TRBJ1-1; 7 bases are a match to TRBD1. There are 15 residues in the CDR3. Germline V lookup: CDR1 SGHRS, CDR2 YFSETQ. V lost 0 bases and J lost 5; bases outside the gene matches: 7. CDR3 nucleotide sequence: TGCGCCAGCAGCTTGGACAGGGGAGTATGGACTGAAGCTTTCTTT. Its protein is CASSLDRGVWTEAFF. Using reference TRBV5-1 and TRBJ1-1 for the parts outside the CDR3, the full variable domain is KAGVTQTPRYLIKTRGQQVTLSCSPISGHRSVSWYQQTPGQGLQFLFEYFSETQRNKGNFPGRFSGRQFSNSRSEMNVSTLELGDSALYLCASSLDRGVWTEAFFGQGTRLTVV.

This rearrangement joins TRBV9 to TRBJ2-3, with TRBD2 identical over 11 bases. The CDR3 consists of 18 residues. The V segment lost 4 bases and the J segment 0 bases; nucleotides outside the gene matches: 10. CDR1 and CDR2 (germline): SGDLS, YYNGEE. The CDR3 DNA follows: TGTGCCAGCAGCTTTGCGGGATGGACTAGCGGGAGCACAGATACGCAGTATTTT. It specifies CASSFAGWTSGSTDTQYF.

This chain joins TRBV5-1 and TRBJ2-1, with 9 bases identical to TRBD1. The junction had 7 bases not matched to a gene; V was cut back by 4 bases and J by 2 bases. CDR1 SGHRS and CDR2 YFSETQ come from the germline V gene. The CDR3 loop spans 16 amino acids. CDR3 sequence (DNA): TGCGCCAGCAGCCGGAACACAGGGGGCACCTACAATGAGCAGTTCTTC. Translation gives CASSRNTGGTYNEQFF.

The chain employs TRBV5-1 and TRBJ2-7; 9 bases line up with TRBD2. The germline CDR1 and CDR2 sequences are SGHRS and YFSETQ. This CDR3 is built from 15 residues. Germline trimming cut 0 bases from V and 2 bases from J; bases unmatched to any gene: 3. CDR3 loop: CASSLGASGTYEQYF. The CDR3 DNA reads as TGCGCCAGCAGCTTGGGTGCTAGCGGGACCTACGAGCAGTACTTC.

This clone has more than one count but fewer than ten. The chain recombines TRBV25-1 with TRBJ1-4; D might be TRBD1 (5 bases). Germline CDR1 is MGHDK and CDR2 is SYGVNS. The ends were cut back, 4 bases at V and 8 bases at J, with 14 bases in the middle. The CDR3 has 14 residues. The CDR3 DNA is TGTGCCAGCAGTGGGCGGGGCCAAGTCGAAAAACTGTTTTTT. Protein product: CASSGRGQVEKLFF. The full variable domain, in which reference TRBV25-1 and TRBJ1-4 provide the parts outside the CDR3, is EADIYQTPRYLVIGTGKKITLECSQTMGHDKMYWYQQDPGMELHLIHYSYGVNSTEKGDLSSESTVSRIRTEHFPLTLESARPSHTSQYLCASSGRGQVEKLFFGSGTQLSVL.

This chain connects TRBV18 to TRBJ2-2; 10 nucleotides line up with TRBD2. Unmatched junction bases numbered 5, after V lost 4 bases and J lost 3 bases. The length of the CDR3 is 16 residues. The germline V gene encodes CDR1 KGHSH and CDR2 LQKENI. CDR3 region: CASSQEAGGDTGELFF. For the CDR3, the DNA is TGTGCCAGCTCACAGGAAGCGGGAGGGGACACCGGGGAGCTGTTTTTT.

The chain employs TRBV5-1 and TRBJ2-7; the D gene is possibly TRBD2 (5 bases). In germline, CDR1 is SGHRS, CDR2 YFSETQ. V was clipped by 3 bases and J by 0 bases, with 7 bases between them. There are 13 residues in the CDR3. The CDR3: CASSSGVSYEQYF. For the CDR3, the DNA is TGCGCCAGCAGCTCCGGGGTCTCCTACGAGCAGTACTTC.

The chain carries TRBV4-3 and TRBJ2-5; 8 positions agree with TRBD2. The V segment lost 0 bases and the J segment 5 bases; nucleotides outside the gene matches: 8. CDR1 and CDR2 (germline): LGHNA, YSLEER. The CDR3 totals 16 residues. The CDR3 here is CASSQDGGGRGETQYF. In DNA, the CDR3 is TGCGCCAGCAGCCAAGATGGCGGGGGGCGCGGGGAGACCCAGTACTTC.

This chain connects TRBV28 to TRBJ1-2; TRBD1 aligns across 8 bases. This CDR3 is 16 amino acids long. V lost 8 bases to trimming and J lost 0 bases; unmatched junction nucleotides: 11. Germline CDR1 MDHEN, CDR2 SYDVKM. CDR3 DNA sequence: TGTGCCAGCGAGACAGGGGCAGACTTAGCTAACTATGGCTACACCTTC. Its translation: CASETGADLANYGYTF.

This chain connects TRBV5-5 to TRBJ2-3; D is unresolved. The germline CDR1 and CDR2 sequences are SGHKS and YYEKEE (reference sequence). The CDR3 consists of 12 residues. Trimming took off 0 bases at V and 3 bases at J, with 2 bases between the two ends. CDR3 in amino acids: CASSLVTDTQYF. The CDR3 region has the DNA TGTGCCAGCAGCTTGGTAACAGATACGCAGTATTTT.

The chain links TRBV28 to TRBJ2-7, with a possible D match to TRBD1 (6 bases). The CDR3 consists of 14 residues. Germline V CDR1 and CDR2: MDHEN, SYDVKM. V was cut by 5 bases and J by 4 bases, with 15 bases left in between. The CDR3 loop is CASSLTGLRYEQYF. The CDR3 region has the DNA TGTGCCAGCAGTCTAACAGGGTTGAGGTACGAGCAGTACTTC.

The V call is TRBV5-1, the J call TRBJ2-2; 9 bases line up with TRBD2. Trimming removed 3 bases from V and 6 bases from J; junction bases left unmatched: 9. The CDR3 is 16 amino acids. The germline CDR1 and CDR2 sequences are SGHRS and YFSETQ. CDR3 protein: CASSYGGTSRAGELFF. DNA for the CDR3: TGCGCCAGCAGCTACGGCGGGACTAGCCGGGCCGGGGAGCTGTTTTTT.

The genes are TRBV2 and TRBJ2-7; the D is unclear. Germline V lookup: CDR1 SNHLY, CDR2 FYNNEI. CDR3 length equals 10 residues. Between the trimmed V and J ends, which lost 8 bases and 4 bases, there was a span of 6 bases. The DNA for the CDR3 is TGTGCCAGCGGGCCATACGAGCAGTACTTC. Protein: CASGPYEQYF.

The J gene is TRBJ2-1, the V gene TRBV11-3, with D unresolved. CDR3 length: 15 residues. V lost 3 bases and J 2 bases, leaving 11 bases between the germline ends. Germline V gene lookup returns CDR1 SGHNT and CDR2 YENEEA. The CDR3 sequence is CASSLGPATYNEQFF. In nucleotides, the CDR3 is TGTGCCAGCAGCTTGGGCCCTGCGACCTACAATGAGCAGTTCTTC. Combining the CDR3 with reference TRBV11-3 and TRBJ2-1 gives the whole variable domain EAGVVQSPRYKIIEKKQPVAFWCNPISGHNTLYWYLQNLGQGPELLIRYENEEAVDDSQLPKDRFSAERLKGVDSTLKIQPAELGDSAVYLCASSLGPATYNEQFFGPGTRLTVL.

The V gene is TRBV7-9, the J gene TRBJ2-7; 7 bases are shared with TRBD1. CDR1 and CDR2 from the germline V gene are SEHNR and FQNEAQ (reference sequence). This CDR3 region has 14 residues. Trimming at V came to 5 bases and at J to 0 bases, leaving 4 bases not matched to a gene. This CDR3 is CASSKWDSSYEQYF. In DNA, the CDR3 is TGTGCCAGCAGCAAGTGGGACAGCTCCTACGAGCAGTACTTC.

This clone turned up a few times. The J gene is TRBJ1-2, the V gene TRBV27, with 7 bases matching TRBD1. Germline CDR1 reads MNHEY; CDR2 reads SMNVEV (reference sequence). V shed 6 bases, J shed 2 bases, and the junction held 3 bases outside the gene matches. The CDR3 loop spans 13 amino acids. CDR3 protein: CASSWDSNYGYTF. Here the CDR3 DNA reads TGTGCCAGCAGCTGGGACAGCAACTATGGCTACACCTTC.

V gene TRBV6-6 combines with J gene TRBJ1-3; tentatively, D is TRBD1 (5 bases). The length of the CDR3 is 15 residues. V was clipped by 6 bases and J by 1 base, with 13 bases between them. CDR1 and CDR2 from the germline V gene are MNHNY and SVGAGI (reference sequence). CDR3 nucleotides: TGTGCCAGCAGCTCATCATCAGGGTCTGGAAACACCATATATTTT. Protein sequence: CASSSSSGSGNTIYF.

The count of this clone is one. The chain recombines TRBV2 with TRBJ1-2; tentatively, D is TRBD1 (5 bases). Between the trimmed V and J ends, which lost 5 bases and 4 bases, there was a span of 8 bases. CDR1 is SNHLY and CDR2 is FYNNEI in the germline V gene. The CDR3 length is 12 residues. The CDR3 sequence is CASSLGGYGYTF. The DNA of the CDR3 is TGTGCCAGCAGTCTCGGGGGCTATGGCTACACCTTC.

This chain uses TRBV19 with TRBJ2-7; weak D call: TRBD1 (5 bases). V lost 3 bases and J 5 bases, leaving 14 bases between the germline ends. CDR3 size: 14 residues. Looked up from germline, CDR1 is LNHDA and CDR2 is SQIVND (reference sequence). The CDR3 reads CASSIAAGFNEQYF. The DNA for the CDR3 is TGTGCCAGTAGTATTGCGGCAGGGTTCAACGAGCAGTACTTC.

This clone was seen once. The chain combines TRBV7-2 with TRBJ2-7; 9 nucleotides agree with TRBD2. Germline CDR1 SGHTA, CDR2 FQGNSA. The CDR3 sequence is 16 residues long. J was trimmed by 2 bases and V by 3 bases; bases with no gene match: 8. CDR3 bases: TGTGCCAGCAGCTTGGGTACACCTAGCGGGACCTACGAGCAGTACTTC. Amino acid sequence: CASSLGTPSGTYEQYF.

This clone was seen only once. The chain recombines TRBV29-1 with TRBJ2-1; possibly TRBD2 for D (6 bases). Trimming cost V 4 bases and J 6 bases, with 22 bases left between them. The germline gives CDR1 SQVTM, CDR2 ANQGSEA. The length of the CDR3 is 16 residues. In DNA form, the CDR3 reads TGCAGCGTTGTCCCCCGGGACTCCAAATTAGGCAATGAGCAGTTCTTC. Amino acid sequence: CSVVPRDSKLGNEQFF.

This clone was observed a few times. Other DNA variants within this sample encode the same CDR3. The gene calls are TRBV10-3 and TRBJ2-5, with 9 bases fitting TRBD2. The V gene's germline CDR1 is ENHRY and CDR2 SYGVKD. V lost 10 bases to trimming and J lost 4 bases; unmatched junction nucleotides: 7. The CDR3 has 13 residues. The CDR3 spells CATLAGVGETQYF. CDR3 bases: TGTGCCACTTTAGCGGGAGTAGGAGAGACCCAGTACTTC.

This clone occurred once. The chain recombines TRBV5-4 with TRBJ2-1; D is uncertain. This CDR3 is built from 11 residues. The V end lost 0 bases, the J end lost 14 bases, and 9 bases lay between the germline ends. Germline lookup yields CDR1 SGHNT and CDR2 YYREEE (reference sequence). The CDR3 sequence is CASSLVQVKFF. The CDR3 region has the DNA TGTGCCAGCAGCTTGGTCCAGGTTAAGTTCTTC.

The CDR3 is CASSLVPTGPYNEQFF. The CDR3 bases are TGTGCCAGCAGCTTGGTACCTACAGGACCATACAATGAGCAGTTCTTC. The chain joins TRBV5-4 to TRBJ2-1, with D perhaps matching TRBD1 (5 bases). V lost 0 bases and J lost 4, with 14 bases in between. There are 16 residues in the CDR3. CDR1 SGHNT and CDR2 YYREEE come from the germline V gene (reference sequence).

The CDR3 sequence is CASSIPSGREGTDTQYF. In DNA, the CDR3 is TGTGCCAGCAGTATACCCAGCGGGAGGGAGGGCACAGATACGCAGTATTTT. The chain links TRBV28 to TRBJ2-3; 10 nucleotides match TRBD2. The trim removed 5 bases at V and 1 base at J, leaving 9 bases unmatched. CDR3 size: 17 residues. Germline lookup yields CDR1 MDHEN and CDR2 SYDVKM. The full variable domain, in which reference TRBV28 and TRBJ2-3 provide the parts outside the CDR3, is DVKVTQSSRYLVKRTGEKVFLECVQDMDHENMFWYRQDPGLGLRLIYFSYDVKMKEKGDIPEGYSVSREKKERFSLILESASTNQTSMYLCASSIPSGREGTDTQYFGPGTRLTVL.

The CDR3 loop reads CASWAALTGELFF. The CDR3 DNA is TGTGCCAGCTGGGCTGCCCTCACCGGGGAGCTGTTTTTT. The rearrangement joins TRBV6-5 to TRBJ2-2; D gene ambiguous. CDR3 size: 13 residues. The ends were cut back, 8 bases at V and 4 bases at J, with 11 bases in the middle. The germline V gene encodes CDR1 MNHEY and CDR2 SVGAGI.

In this sample, this clone turned up a few times. This chain connects TRBV5-1 to TRBJ1-2; tentative D call: TRBD1 (6 bases). The CDR3 is 13 amino acids. From germline, CDR1 is SGHRS and CDR2 YFSETQ. Trimming stripped 0 bases from V and 3 bases from J, with 6 bases between. In DNA, the CDR3 is TGCGCCAGCAGCTTGGAGGGGGACTATGGCTACACCTTC. As protein: CASSLEGDYGYTF.